The present T cell receptor (beta chain) was sequenced within a study of immune heterogeneity within non-small cell lung tumors. Genomic DNA from bulk tumor acted as the template, and 450 to 700 ng was loaded per sample. Spaced far apart, several biopsies were taken from each primary tumor during surgery. Those enrolled were patients newly diagnosed with untreated non-small cell lung cancer and undergoing curative surgery. Amplification of TCR beta CDR3 was performed by multiplex PCR with 32 V and 13 J primers. TCRdb ran MiXCR on the multiplex PCR reads and lists one entry per CDR3 protein. In the table there are 7,200 or so distinct CDR3 sequences, roughly a fifth of which are singletons. This clonotype was detected only once. A much larger clone differs by one base, so this may be a read error. This sequence originates from a man between 60 and 75 years old with non-small cell lung cancer. The sample consisted of lung tumor tissue.

The CDR3 bases are TGTGCCAGAAGTGAAGGGCGGGGTCGAGGTGAAAAACTGTTTTTT. Amino acids: CARSEGRGRGEKLFF. This chain links TRBV6-1 with TRBJ1-4; D gene uncertain. Germline V CDR1 and CDR2: MNHNS, SASEGT. The CDR3 contains 15 residues.